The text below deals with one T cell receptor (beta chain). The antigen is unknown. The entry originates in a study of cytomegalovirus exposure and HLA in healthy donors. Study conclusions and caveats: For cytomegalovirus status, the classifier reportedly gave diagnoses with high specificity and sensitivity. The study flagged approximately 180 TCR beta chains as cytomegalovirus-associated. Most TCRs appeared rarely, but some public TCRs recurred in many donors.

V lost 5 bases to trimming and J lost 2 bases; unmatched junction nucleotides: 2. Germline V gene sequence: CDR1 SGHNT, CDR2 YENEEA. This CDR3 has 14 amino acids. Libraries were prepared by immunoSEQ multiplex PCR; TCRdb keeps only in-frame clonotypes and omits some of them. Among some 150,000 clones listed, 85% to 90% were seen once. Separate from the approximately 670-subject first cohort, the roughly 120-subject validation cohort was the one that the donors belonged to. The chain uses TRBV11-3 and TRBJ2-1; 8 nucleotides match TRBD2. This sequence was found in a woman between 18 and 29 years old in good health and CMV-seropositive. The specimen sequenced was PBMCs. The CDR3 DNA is TGTGCCAGCAGCGTTAGCGGGACCTACAATGAGCAGTTCTTC. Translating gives CASSVSGTYNEQFF.